A selection of T cell receptor beta chains follows, all from one sample in a study of cytomegalovirus exposure and HLA in healthy donors. Profiled with immunoSEQ multiplex PCR; TCRdb holds only in-frame clones, not every one. In all, the sample yields over 20,000 clones. Sequencing was carried out using PBMCs. These receptors were collected from a man between 60 and 70 years old in good health and CMV-seropositive. CDR3s include the opening cysteine and the closing phenylalanine or tryptophan. Fields, in order: V gene, CDR3 length, D gene, J gene, clone size, CDR3 DNA, CDR3 protein. A D gene is named only where the DNA matches it firmly. Size values are once, few and many counts, or a class for expanded clones, and some rows have none.

TRBV6-5	15	TRBD1	TRBJ1-1	NA	TGTGCCAGCAGTACGCAGACAGGGGGGAACACTGAAGCTTTCTTT	CASSTQTGGNTEAFF
TRBV5-6	13	NA	TRBJ2-2	NA	TGTGCCAGCAGCTACAGGGCAGCCGGGGAGCTGTTTTTT	CASSYRAAGELFF
TRBV7-9	14	NA	TRBJ2-7	NA	TGTGCCAGCAGCACCGACTCGCCCCCCCACGAGCAGTACTTC	CASSTDSPPHEQYF
TRBV4-1	12	NA	TRBJ2-3	NA	TGCGCCAGCAGCCAAGCCTCAGATACGCAGTATTTT	CASSQASDTQYF
TRBV5-4	14	NA	TRBJ2-1	NA	TGTGCCAGCAGCTTGGCTGGACTCGGCAATGAGCAGTTCTTC	CASSLAGLGNEQFF
TRBV1	14	NA	TRBJ2-7	NA	TGCACCAGCAGCCAAGATCCCAGGGGCGACGAGCAGTACTTC	CTSSQDPRGDEQYF
TRBV7-2	15	TRBD2	TRBJ2-5	NA	TGTGCCAGCAGCCCGACTAGCGGGATCCAAGAGACCCAGTACTTC	CASSPTSGIQETQYF
TRBV5-1	19	TRBD1	TRBJ1-1	NA	TGCGCCAGCAGCTGGGGGACAGGGGGCAAGATACAGATGAACACTGAAGCTTTCTTT	CASSWGTGGKIQMNTEAFF
TRBV7-9	14	NA	TRBJ1-2	NA	TGTGCCAGCAGCTCATCCGGGACTAACTATGGCTACACCTTC	CASSSSGTNYGYTF
TRBV11-2	12	NA	TRBJ2-7	NA	TGTGCCAGCAGCCAACGAGAAGTCCGGCAGTACTTC	CASSQREVRQYF
TRBV6-1	15	TRBD2	TRBJ2-3	NA	TGTGCCAGCAGTGAAGTGGGGAGGGAGAGGGATACGCAGTATTTT	CASSEVGRERDTQYF
TRBV27	15	TRBD1	TRBJ1-1	NA	TGTGCCAGCAGTCCTAGGACAGGAATGAACACTGAAGCTTTCTTT	CASSPRTGMNTEAFF
TRBV7-9	15	TRBD1	TRBJ1-2	NA	TGTGCCAGCAGCTTCTGGGACAGAGACAACTATGGCTACACCTTC	CASSFWDRDNYGYTF
TRBV30	13	NA	TRBJ1-3	NA	TGTGCCTGGAGCAGGAACTCTGGAAACACCATATATTTT	CAWSRNSGNTIYF
TRBV5-1	15	NA	TRBJ2-2	NA	TGCGCCAGCAGCTTCGCTAGCCAAAACACCGGGGAGCTGTTTTTT	CASSFASQNTGELFF
TRBV5-1	14	NA	TRBJ1-1	NA	TGCGCCAGCAGCTTGGCCGCGGGGGCGGGTGAAGCTTTCTTT	CASSLAAGAGEAFF
TRBV30	16	TRBD1	TRBJ1-5	NA	TGTGCCTGGAGCCCGCCGGGACAGCCATTCAATCAGCACCAGCATTTT	CAWSPPGQPFNQHQHF
TRBV4-1	15	TRBD2	TRBJ2-7	NA	TGCGCCAGCAGACCCGGGACTAGCGTGTCCTACGAGCAGTACTTC	CASRPGTSVSYEQYF
TRBV9	16	NA	TRBJ1-3	NA	TGTGCCAGCAGCGACCCACGGGACACCTCTGGAAACACCATATATTTT	CASSDPRDTSGNTIYF
TRBV15	15	TRBD2	TRBJ2-2	NA	TGTGCCACCAGCAGGGGGGAGGGCCTCACCGGGGAGCTGTTTTTT	CATSRGEGLTGELFF
TRBV5-1	15	NA	TRBJ2-5	NA	TGCGCCAGCAGCTTGTCCAGGTCTGGAGGGGAGACCCAGTACTTC	CASSLSRSGGETQYF
TRBV5-4	17	NA	TRBJ2-1	NA	TGTGCCAGCAGCTTGTCTATAGCGGTCAGCTCCTACAATGAGCAGTTCTTC	CASSLSIAVSSYNEQFF
TRBV9	17	NA	TRBJ1-3	NA	TGTGCCAGCAGCGTATGGGGCGGGGGTATCGCTGGAAACACCATATATTTT	CASSVWGGGIAGNTIYF
TRBV7-9	12	NA	TRBJ2-7	NA	TGTGCCAGCAGCTTTTCAGTGTACGAGCAGTACTTC	CASSFSVYEQYF
TRBV5-4	13	TRBD1	TRBJ2-5	NA	TGTGCCAGCAGCCACAGGGGGCAAGAGACCCAGTACTTC	CASSHRGQETQYF
TRBV7-9	14	TRBD1	TRBJ1-4	NA	TGTGCCAGCAGCTCACAGGGGACTGGTGAAAAACTGTTTTTT	CASSSQGTGEKLFF
TRBV5-6	11	NA	TRBJ1-2	NA	TGTGCCAGCAGTAAGACAGATGGCTACACCTTC	CASSKTDGYTF
TRBV5-1	14	NA	TRBJ2-5	NA	TGCGCCAGCAGCTTGGCAGGGAAGTGGGAGACCCAGTACTTC	CASSLAGKWETQYF
TRBV5-4	12	NA	TRBJ2-6	medium-sized	TGTGCCAGCACCCAAGGGGCCAACGTCCTGACTTTC	CASTQGANVLTF
TRBV15	16	TRBD1	TRBJ2-7	NA	TGTGCCACCAGCAGAGGGGGACAGGGAGGCCCTGGCGAGCAGTACTTC	CATSRGGQGGPGEQYF
TRBV5-6	13	NA	TRBJ2-3	NA	TGTGCCAGCAGCTTACCAGTCACAGATACGCAGTATTTT	CASSLPVTDTQYF
TRBV6-4	13	TRBD1	TRBJ1-1	NA	TGTGCCAGCAGCAGGGGGCTTTACACTGAAGCTTTCTTT	CASSRGLYTEAFF